This T cell receptor (beta chain) comes out of a study of cytomegalovirus exposure and HLA in healthy donors. On this clone: Its antigen is not identified. Other DNA sequences in the sample encode the same CDR3.

The V segment lost 5 bases and the J segment 1 base; nucleotides outside the gene matches: 6. Looked up from germline, CDR1 is SEHNR and CDR2 is FQNEAQ (reference sequence). CDR3 size: 15 residues. Study-wide findings and caveats: Sequencing likely produced, as an artifact, a cluster of highly shared sequence variants.

The PCR employed 60 Vbeta primers together with 13 Jbeta primers. Here immunoSEQ multiplex PCR was the method, and the copy in TCRdb shows in-frame clones only, minus some. The sample includes over 80,000 clones, over 75% of them seen just once. The chain carries TRBV7-9 and TRBJ1-2, with 8 bases identical to TRBD1. The sequence derives from a man between 50 and 59 years old in good health and CMV-seronegative. The sequencing sample was made of PBMCs. The CDR3 protein is CASSPGQGHNYGYTF. DNA of the CDR3: TGTGCCAGCAGCCCTGGACAGGGCCATAACTATGGCTACACCTTC.